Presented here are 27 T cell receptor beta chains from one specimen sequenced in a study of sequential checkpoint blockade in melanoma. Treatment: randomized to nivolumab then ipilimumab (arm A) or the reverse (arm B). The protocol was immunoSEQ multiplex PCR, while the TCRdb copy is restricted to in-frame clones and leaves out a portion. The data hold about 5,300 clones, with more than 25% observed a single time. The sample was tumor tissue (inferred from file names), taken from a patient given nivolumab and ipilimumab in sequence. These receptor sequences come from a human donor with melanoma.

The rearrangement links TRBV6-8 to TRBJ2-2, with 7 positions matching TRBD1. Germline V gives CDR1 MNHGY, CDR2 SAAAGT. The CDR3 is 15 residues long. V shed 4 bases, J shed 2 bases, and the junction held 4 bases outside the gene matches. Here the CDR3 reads CASSSGTVNTGELFF. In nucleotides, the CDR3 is TGTGCCAGCAGTTCCGGGACAGTAAACACCGGGGAGCTGTTTTTT.

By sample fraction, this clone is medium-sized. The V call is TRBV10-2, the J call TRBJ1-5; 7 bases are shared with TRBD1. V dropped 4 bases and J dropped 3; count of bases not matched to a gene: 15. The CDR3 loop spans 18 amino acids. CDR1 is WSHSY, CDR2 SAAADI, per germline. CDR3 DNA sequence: TGCGCCAGCAGTGGGGCACCACTCCAGACAGGGAACAATCAGCCCCAGCATTTT. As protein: CASSGAPLQTGNNQPQHF.

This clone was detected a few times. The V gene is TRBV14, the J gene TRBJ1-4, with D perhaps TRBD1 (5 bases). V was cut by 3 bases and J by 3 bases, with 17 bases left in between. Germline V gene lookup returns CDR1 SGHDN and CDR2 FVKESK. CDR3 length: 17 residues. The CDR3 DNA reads TGTGCCAGCAGCCAGGCCGGGACGGGGATACCTAATGAAAAACTGTTTTTT. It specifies CASSQAGTGIPNEKLFF. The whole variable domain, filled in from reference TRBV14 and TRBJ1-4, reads EAGVTQFPSHSVIEKGQTVTLRCDPISGHDNLYWYRRVMGKEIKFLLHFVKESKQDESGMPNNRFLAERTGGTYSTLKVQPAELEDSGVYFCASSQAGTGIPNEKLFFGSGTQLSVL.

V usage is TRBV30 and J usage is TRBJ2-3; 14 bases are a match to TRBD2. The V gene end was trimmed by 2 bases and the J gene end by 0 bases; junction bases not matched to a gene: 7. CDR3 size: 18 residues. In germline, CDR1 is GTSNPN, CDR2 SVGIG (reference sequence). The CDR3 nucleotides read TGTGCCTGGAGTCCCGGGACTAGCGGGGGCCTTAGCACAGATACGCAGTATTTT. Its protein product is CAWSPGTSGGLSTDTQYF.

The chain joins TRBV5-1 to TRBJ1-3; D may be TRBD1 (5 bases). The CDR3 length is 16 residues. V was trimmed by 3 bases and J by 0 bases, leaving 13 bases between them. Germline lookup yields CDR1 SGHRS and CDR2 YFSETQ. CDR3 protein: CASSSLTGLSGNTIYF. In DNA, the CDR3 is TGCGCCAGCAGCTCGTTAACAGGTCTCTCTGGAAACACCATATATTTT.

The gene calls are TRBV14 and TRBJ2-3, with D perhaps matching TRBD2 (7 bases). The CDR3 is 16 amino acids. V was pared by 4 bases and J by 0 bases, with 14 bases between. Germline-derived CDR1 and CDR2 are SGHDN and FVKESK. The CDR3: CASSPKGGLSTDTQYF. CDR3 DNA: TGTGCCAGCAGCCCCAAGGGGGGGCTTAGCACAGATACGCAGTATTTT.

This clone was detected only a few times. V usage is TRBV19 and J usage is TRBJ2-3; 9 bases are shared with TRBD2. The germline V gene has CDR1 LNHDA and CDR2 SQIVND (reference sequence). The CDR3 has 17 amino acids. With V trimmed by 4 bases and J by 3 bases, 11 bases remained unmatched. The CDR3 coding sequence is TGTGCCAGTAGTACCGCGGCTAGCGGGACTATGACAGATACGCAGTATTTT. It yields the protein CASSTAASGTMTDTQYF.

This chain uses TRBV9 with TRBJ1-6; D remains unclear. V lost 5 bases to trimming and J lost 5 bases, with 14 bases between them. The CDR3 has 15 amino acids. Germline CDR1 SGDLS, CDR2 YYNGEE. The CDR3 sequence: CASSAAQSNNSPLHF. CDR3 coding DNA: TGTGCCAGCAGTGCGGCGCAGTCTAATAATTCACCCCTCCACTTT.

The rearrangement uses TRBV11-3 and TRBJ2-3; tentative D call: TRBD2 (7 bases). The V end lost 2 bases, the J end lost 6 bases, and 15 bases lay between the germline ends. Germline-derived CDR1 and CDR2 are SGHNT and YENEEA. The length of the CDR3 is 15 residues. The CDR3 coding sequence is TGTGCCAGCAGCTTATACTCGGGGGGCGCGGATACGCAGTATTTT. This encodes CASSLYSGGADTQYF.

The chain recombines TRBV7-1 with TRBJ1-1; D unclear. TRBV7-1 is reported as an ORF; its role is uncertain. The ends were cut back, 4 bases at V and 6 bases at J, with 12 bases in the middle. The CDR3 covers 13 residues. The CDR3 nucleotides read TGTGCCAGCAGCTTAGACGTGATCTCTGAAGCTTTCTTT. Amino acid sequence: CASSLDVISEAFF.

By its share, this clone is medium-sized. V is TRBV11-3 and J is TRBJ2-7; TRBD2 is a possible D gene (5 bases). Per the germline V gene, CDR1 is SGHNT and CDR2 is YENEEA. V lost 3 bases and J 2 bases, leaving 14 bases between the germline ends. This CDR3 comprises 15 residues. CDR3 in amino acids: CASSFVPSSAYEQYF. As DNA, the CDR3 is TGTGCCAGCAGCTTCGTCCCTAGCAGTGCCTACGAGCAGTACTTC. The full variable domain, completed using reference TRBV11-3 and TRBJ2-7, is EAGVVQSPRYKIIEKKQPVAFWCNPISGHNTLYWYLQNLGQGPELLIRYENEEAVDDSQLPKDRFSAERLKGVDSTLKIQPAELGDSAVYLCASSFVPSSAYEQYFGPGTRLTVT.

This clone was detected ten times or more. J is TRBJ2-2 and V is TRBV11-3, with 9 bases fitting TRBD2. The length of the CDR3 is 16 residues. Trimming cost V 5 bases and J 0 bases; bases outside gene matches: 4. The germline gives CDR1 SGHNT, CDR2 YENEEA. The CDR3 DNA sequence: TGTGCCAGCAGCAAACGGACTAGCGCGAACACCGGGGAGCTGTTTTTT. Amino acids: CASSKRTSANTGELFF.

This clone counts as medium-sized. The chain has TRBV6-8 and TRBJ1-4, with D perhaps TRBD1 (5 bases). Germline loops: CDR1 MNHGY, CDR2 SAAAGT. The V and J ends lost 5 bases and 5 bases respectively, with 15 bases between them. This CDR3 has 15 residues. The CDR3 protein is CASSQPGPLNEKLFF. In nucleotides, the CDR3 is TGTGCCAGCAGTCAACCGGGACCTCTAAATGAAAAACTGTTTTTT.

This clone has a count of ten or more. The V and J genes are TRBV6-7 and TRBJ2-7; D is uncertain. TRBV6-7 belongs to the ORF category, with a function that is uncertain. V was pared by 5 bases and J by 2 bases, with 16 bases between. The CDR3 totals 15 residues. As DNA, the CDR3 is TGTGCCAGCAGTGAGATGGTCAGCAGGCCCTACGAGCAGTACTTC. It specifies CASSEMVSRPYEQYF.

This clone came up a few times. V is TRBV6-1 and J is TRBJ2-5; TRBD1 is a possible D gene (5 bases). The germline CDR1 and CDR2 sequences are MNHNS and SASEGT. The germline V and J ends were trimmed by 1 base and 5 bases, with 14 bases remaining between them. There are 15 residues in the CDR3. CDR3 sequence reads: CASSEDPRVWETQYF. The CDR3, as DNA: TGTGCCAGCAGTGAAGATCCCAGGGTATGGGAGACCCAGTACTTC.

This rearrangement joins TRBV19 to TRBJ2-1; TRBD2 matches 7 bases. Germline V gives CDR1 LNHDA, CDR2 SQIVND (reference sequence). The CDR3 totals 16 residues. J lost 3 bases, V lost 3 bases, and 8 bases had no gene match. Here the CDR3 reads CASSMEPSGFYNEQFF. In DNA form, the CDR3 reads TGTGCCAGTAGTATGGAGCCTAGCGGATTCTACAATGAGCAGTTCTTC.

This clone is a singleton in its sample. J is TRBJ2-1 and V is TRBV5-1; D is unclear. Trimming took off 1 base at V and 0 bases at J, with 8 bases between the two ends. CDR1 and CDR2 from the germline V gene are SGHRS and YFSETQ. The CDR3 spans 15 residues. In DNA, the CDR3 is TGCGCCAGCAGCTTGTCGGCAGCCTCCTACAATGAGCAGTTCTTC. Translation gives CASSLSAASYNEQFF.

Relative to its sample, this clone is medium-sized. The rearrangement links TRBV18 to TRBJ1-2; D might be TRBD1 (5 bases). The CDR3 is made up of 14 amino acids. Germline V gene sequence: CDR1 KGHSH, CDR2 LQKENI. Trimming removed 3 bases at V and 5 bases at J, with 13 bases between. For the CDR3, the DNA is TGTGCCAGCTCACCCCCGACAGAGAGTTATGGCTACACCTTC. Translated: CASSPPTESYGYTF. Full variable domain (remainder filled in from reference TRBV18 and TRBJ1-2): NAGVMQNPRHLVRRRGQEARLRCSPMKGHSHVYWYRQLPEEGLKFMVYLQKENIIDESGMPKERFSAEFPKEGPSILRIQQVVRGDSAAYFCASSPPTESYGYTFGSGTRLTVV.

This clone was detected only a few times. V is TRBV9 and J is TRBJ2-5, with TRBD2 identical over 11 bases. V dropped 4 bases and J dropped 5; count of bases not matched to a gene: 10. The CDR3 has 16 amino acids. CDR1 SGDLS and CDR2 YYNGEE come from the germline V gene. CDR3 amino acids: CASSPRASGGRETQYF. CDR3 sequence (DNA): TGTGCCAGCAGCCCCAGGGCTAGCGGGGGGCGGGAGACCCAGTACTTC.

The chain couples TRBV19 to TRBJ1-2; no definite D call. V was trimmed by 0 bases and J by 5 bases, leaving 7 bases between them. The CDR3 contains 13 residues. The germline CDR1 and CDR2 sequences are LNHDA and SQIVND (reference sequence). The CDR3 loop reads CASSIDSKYGYTF. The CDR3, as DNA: TGTGCCAGTAGTATAGACAGCAAGTATGGCTACACCTTC.

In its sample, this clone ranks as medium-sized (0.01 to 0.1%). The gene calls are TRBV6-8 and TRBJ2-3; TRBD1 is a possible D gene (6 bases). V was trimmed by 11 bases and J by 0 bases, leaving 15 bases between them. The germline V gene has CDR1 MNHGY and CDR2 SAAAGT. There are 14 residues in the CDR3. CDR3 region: CAGHSGASTDTQYF. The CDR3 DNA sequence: TGTGCCGGACACTCAGGGGCTAGCACAGATACGCAGTATTTT.

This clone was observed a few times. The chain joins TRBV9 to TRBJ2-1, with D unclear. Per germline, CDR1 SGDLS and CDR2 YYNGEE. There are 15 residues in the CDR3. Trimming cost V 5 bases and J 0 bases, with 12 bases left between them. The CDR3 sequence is CASSETLGSYNEQFF. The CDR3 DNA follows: TGTGCCAGCAGTGAAACGCTAGGCTCCTACAATGAGCAGTTCTTC. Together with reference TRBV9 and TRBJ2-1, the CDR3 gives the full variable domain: DSGVTQTPKHLITATGQRVTLRCSPRSGDLSVYWYQQSLDQGLQFLIQYYNGEERAKGNILERFSAQQFPDLHSELNLSSLELGDSALYFCASSETLGSYNEQFFGPGTRLTVL.

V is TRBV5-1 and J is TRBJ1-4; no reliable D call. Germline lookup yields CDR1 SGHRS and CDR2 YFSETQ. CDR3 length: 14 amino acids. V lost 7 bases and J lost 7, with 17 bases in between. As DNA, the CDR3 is TGCGCCAGCTCCCCGCACAGTTCAGCTGAAAAACTGTTTTTT. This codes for CASSPHSSAEKLFF.

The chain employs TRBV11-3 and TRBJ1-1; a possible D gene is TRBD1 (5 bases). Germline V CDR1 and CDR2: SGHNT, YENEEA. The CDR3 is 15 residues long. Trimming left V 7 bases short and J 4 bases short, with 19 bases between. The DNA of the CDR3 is TGTGCCAGCACCTCGGGGGGTCTTAAGGGCACTGAAGCTTTCTTT. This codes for CASTSGGLKGTEAFF.

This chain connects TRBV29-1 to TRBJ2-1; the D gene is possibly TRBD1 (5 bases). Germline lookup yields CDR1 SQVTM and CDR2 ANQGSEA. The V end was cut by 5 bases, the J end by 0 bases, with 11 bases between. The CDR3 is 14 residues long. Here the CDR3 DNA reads TGCAGCGTTTTGGGGCAGGGCTCCTACAATGAGCAGTTCTTC. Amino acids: CSVLGQGSYNEQFF.

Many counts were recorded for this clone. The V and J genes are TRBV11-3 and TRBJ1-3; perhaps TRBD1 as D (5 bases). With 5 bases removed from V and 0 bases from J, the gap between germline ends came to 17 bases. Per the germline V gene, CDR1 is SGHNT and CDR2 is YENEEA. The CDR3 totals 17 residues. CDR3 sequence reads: CASSPPTTGASGNTIYF. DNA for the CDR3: TGTGCCAGCAGCCCCCCAACCACAGGAGCCTCTGGAAACACCATATATTTT.

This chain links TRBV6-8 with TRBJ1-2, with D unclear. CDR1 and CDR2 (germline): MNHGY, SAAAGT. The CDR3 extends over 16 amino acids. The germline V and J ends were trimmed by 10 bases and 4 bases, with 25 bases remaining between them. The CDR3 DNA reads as TGTGCCACCTTCGGATCAGGAGAACGGCCCTCCTATGGCTACACCTTC. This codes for CATFGSGERPSYGYTF.